This T cell receptor (beta chain) originates from a study of T cells in Graves' hyperthyroidism and ophthalmopathy (dated by TCRdb to the late 2010s). About the full investigation: To identify distinguishing TCR V-J signatures, a discovery cohort of around 100 patients was used, comprising 43 with Graves' ophthalmopathy and under 60 with stable Graves' hyperthyroidism. The paper describes TCR Vbeta CDR3 sequencing of around 140 peripheral blood samples, made up of fewer than 50 ophthalmopathy patients, around 78 hyperthyroidism patients and roughly 17 progressor patients. For training and testing, the 100 or so patients in the discovery cohort were randomly divided in a 7:3 ratio. Prospective prediction of ophthalmopathy was tested in an independent validation cohort of under 20 hyperthyroidism patients and 15 to 17 patients who later progressed to ophthalmopathy. Thyroid tissue and blood T-cell repertoires from over 5 Graves' hyperthyroidism patients were also compared in the study. Once sampling was done, hyperthyroidism patients were given methimazole at a starting dose of 30 mg daily, whereas ophthalmopathy patients were given high-dose intravenous methylprednisolone. Overall study outcomes, separate from this receptor: Sample size was not statistically predetermined, and investigators were not blinded to group allocation. In validation, the model predicted progression to ophthalmopathy a median of roughly 6.5 months before onset, with around 70% sensitivity and more than 72% specificity. Ophthalmopathy was separated from stable hyperthyroidism by a 13 V-J signature model, with over 85% sensitivity and 81% to 82% specificity obtained in cross-validation and 80%/75% obtained in testing. Most expanded thyroid clonotypes (frequency above 0.001) were also found in blood, which suggests that blood repertoires may mirror thyroid immune responses.

This clonotype was detected many times. Its antigen is currently not known. No much larger clonotype is one base removed from it; base qualities were not supplied. TCR beta CDR3 regions were amplified from RNA transcripts. A first-round RT-PCR of the TCR CDR3 used the HTBI primer set with the Qiagen OneStep RT-PCR kit. A second multiplex PCR round built the libraries, followed by size selection and purification. Libraries were sequenced paired-end with 100 bp reads on an Illumina HiSeq2000. Regarding the original processing steps: SOAPnuke was used to process the raw data, throwing out any read that contained adapters or uncalled bases, had a mean Phred below 15, or lacked an exact constant-primer or identifier match. High-quality paired reads were merged with COPE v1.2.5, and unique nucleotide sequences were defined as clonotypes. MiTCR v1.1 was used to align clonotypes to the IMGT TRBV, TRBD and TRBJ reference segments. The analysis included only V-J combinations with a frequency above 0.0001, which together covered roughly 99% of the repertoires. The TCS score was defined as F50 (clonal expansion) divided by E x V (chaos), with BLOSUM62-based TCRdist calculated between CDR3 peptides within each V-J. Welch's t-statistics and random forest reduced around 520 V-J features to around 14, which were used in a naive Bayes classifier (R e1071). Thyroid-blood repertoire similarity was quantified with the Morisita-Horn index. TCRdb handled the public reads itself, with Q25 trimming in fastp and clone calling in MiXCR, and kept productive beta chains. Identical CDR3 proteins give one entry, which carries the most common genes and DNA. The V and J calls shown here were made by TCRdb, not taken from the authors' results. Counted in this sample were over 650,000 distinct CDR3 sequences; about 45% of them appeared once. The ten most abundant clones make up about 7.7% of the sample.

The study excluded patients with uncontrolled infections, other autoimmune diseases, pregnancy or lactation. Diagnoses were based on clinical symptoms, serum thyroxine and TRAb, thyroid ultrasound and orbital computed tomography. Total RNA was extracted using Trizol reagent, and RNA quality was assessed on an Agilent 2100 Bioanalyzer. The CDR3 numbers 15 residues from cysteine through phenylalanine. Just CDR3 DNA is preserved here, 45 bases in frame from base 1. Trimming costs V 5 bases and J 5 bases, and their ends lie 16 bases apart. CDR1 SGHVS and CDR2 FQNEAQ were looked up in the germline V gene.

Sequencing was carried out using peripheral blood or thyroid tissue (not recorded which). This clonotype originated in an adult man with Graves' disease, either hyperthyroidism or ophthalmopathy (not recorded which). The chain uses TRBV7-8 and TRBJ1-5, with no D gene named confidently. The CDR3 protein: CASSTGPSRHQPQHF. Here is the DNA: TGTGCCAGCAGCACCGGGCCCTCTAGGCATCAGCCCCAGCATTTT.